The present T cell receptor beta chain was sequenced within a study of CXCR3-negative and CXCR3-positive naive CD8 T cells. For the study at large: Some 130 million TRB reads were obtained overall (about 1.5 +/- 0.3 million per library).

Turning to this clonotype: As yet, its antigen is unknown.

Germline-derived CDR1 and CDR2 are SGHNT and YYREEE (reference sequence). The CDR3 has 14 amino acids. Study results and limitations: Hydrophobicity was higher for TRB CDR3s found in CXCR3-positive naive cells than in CXCR3-negative naive cells. TCR strength was inferred from TRB CDR3 properties, while surface CD5 was comparable between naive subsets. Unlike memory cells, which differed, naive CXCR3-negative and CXCR3-positive cells had similar TRBV-TRBJ usage.

5' RACE that incorporated UMI labels was used to prepare the TRB cDNA libraries. TCRdb reprocessed the 5' RACE reads and reports one entry per CDR3 protein, with no DNA. This sample contains over 70,000 distinct CDR3 sequences. The chain links TRBV5-4 to TRBJ2-1; TCRdb's D call of TRBD2 is untestable without DNA. Sequenced input: naive CXCR3+ CD8+ T cells from blood. Subset denoted: CD45RO-CCR7+CD27+CD95- naive CD8+ T cells expressing CXCR3 (TNR3+). The receptor was derived from a human donor in good health. Some clones in this sample may be carry-over from other donors' samples. CDR3 protein: CASSLGGLGNEQFF.